This TCR beta chain was obtained from a study of blood T cell repertoires in COVID-19. Study-level information: From T cells, B-cell-depleted T cells, or PBMCs came the material, which was cDNA or gDNA.

The CDR3 covers 12 residues. V gave up 6 bases and J gave up 1 base, with 6 bases separating them. Germline lookup yields CDR1 KGHSH and CDR2 LQKENI. In the original workflow: Reference gene primers were amplified, and this amplification served to estimate nucleated cell counts. Only in-frame clones appear in the TCRdb table, and some are missing; sequencing was by immunoSEQ multiplex PCR. The V and J calls and clone size are taken from that table; D and trimming were inferred from the DNA. The table includes some 250,000 clones, roughly 91% detected once. Study members were between roughly 18 and 100 years old and lived in approximately 25 US regions. Categorization into cohorts depended on clinical history that participants reported.

Material: PBMCs or T cells enriched from blood (not recorded which). This clonotype was sampled from a man aged 35-49 years who had recovered from COVID-19. J is TRBJ1-1 and V is TRBV18; D is undetermined. The CDR3 is CASSAPNTEAFF. CDR3 nucleotide sequence: TGTGCCAGCTCGGCTCCGAACACTGAAGCTTTCTTT.